This is a list of T cell receptor beta chains from one sample in a study of blood T cells in healthy people across ages. TCRdb reprocessed the 5' RACE reads via MiXCR and lists one record per CDR3 protein. The sample shows about 750,000 distinct CDR3 sequences, roughly 53% of them seen only once. Sequencing was done on a sample of blood. The source of these receptors is a man older than 75 in good health. Each CDR3 is given with its conserved first and last residue. Fields, in order: V gene, clone size, J gene, D gene, CDR3 DNA, CDR3 protein. D genes are given only for firm matches. Clone size, where shown, is once, few, many, or a class for clones that have expanded.

v_gene: TRBV10-3; abundance: NA; j_gene: TRBJ2-3; d_gene: TRBD2; CDR3nt: TGTGCCATCAGACGGCGGACTAGCGGGACTGGCACAGATACGCAGTATTTT; CDR3aa: CAIRRRTSGTGTDTQYF
v_gene: TRBV20-1; abundance: NA; j_gene: TRBJ2-5; d_gene: TRBD2; CDR3nt: TGCAGTGCTCGAAGCCCTAGCGGGGGGCCCCAAGAGACCCAGTACTTC; CDR3aa: CSARSPSGGPQETQYF
v_gene: TRBV4-1; abundance: NA; j_gene: TRBJ2-3; d_gene: NA; CDR3nt: TGCGCCAGCAGCCAAGATCCAAGGGGGGCGCAAGGCAGATACGCGTATTTT; CDR3aa: CASSQDPRGAQGRYAYF
v_gene: TRBV11-2; abundance: once; j_gene: TRBJ2-2; d_gene: TRBD2; CDR3nt: TGTGCCAGCAGTTCAACTAGCGGGAGGGACACCGGGGAGCTGTTTTTT; CDR3aa: CASSSTSGRDTGELFF
v_gene: TRBV18; abundance: NA; j_gene: TRBJ2-1; d_gene: NA; CDR3nt: TGTGCCAGCTCTCTTGATCAGACAAAGTACAATGAGCAGTTCTTC; CDR3aa: CASSLDQTKYNEQFF
v_gene: TRBV12-3/TRBV12-4; abundance: few; j_gene: TRBJ1-5; d_gene: TRBD1; CDR3nt: TGTGCCAGCAGTTTAAACGTAGGGGGCCAGCCCCAGCATTTT; CDR3aa: CASSLNVGGQPQHF
v_gene: TRBV29-1; abundance: NA; j_gene: TRBJ1-1; d_gene: NA; CDR3nt: TGCAGCGCCGCAGAGAACACTGAAGCTTTCTTT; CDR3aa: CSAAENTEAFF
v_gene: TRBV6-5; abundance: NA; j_gene: TRBJ2-1; d_gene: NA; CDR3nt: TGTGCCATCCAAGGGGACCGCCGGGGTGAGCAGTTCTTC; CDR3aa: CAIQGDRRGEQFF
v_gene: TRBV20-1; abundance: NA; j_gene: TRBJ1-5; d_gene: NA; CDR3nt: TGCAGTGCTCCACCTAGGACAGGCAATCAGCCCCAGCATTTT; CDR3aa: CSAPPRTGNQPQHF
v_gene: TRBV5-1; abundance: NA; j_gene: TRBJ2-2; d_gene: TRBD2; CDR3nt: TGCGCCAGCCACTCGAGCGGGAGCACGAACACCGGGGAGCTGTTTTTT; CDR3aa: CASHSSGSTNTGELFF
v_gene: TRBV29-1; abundance: few; j_gene: TRBJ2-7; d_gene: TRBD1; CDR3nt: TGCAGCGCTGCGACAGGGCTCGGGCTATACGAGCAGTACTTC; CDR3aa: CSAATGLGLYEQYF
v_gene: TRBV29-1; abundance: few; j_gene: TRBJ2-7; d_gene: TRBD1; CDR3nt: TGCAGCGTAGCCGGGACAGGGGGCAACTACAATGAGCAGTACTTC; CDR3aa: CSVAGTGGNYNEQYF
v_gene: TRBV7-2; abundance: NA; j_gene: TRBJ2-7; d_gene: NA; CDR3nt: TGTGCCAGCAGCCTCGCCGCATCCCTCTCCTACGAGCAGTACTTC; CDR3aa: CASSLAASLSYEQYF
v_gene: TRBV20-1; abundance: NA; j_gene: TRBJ2-3; d_gene: NA; CDR3nt: TGCAGTGCTAGTGAGGTCGCTACGCAGTATTTT; CDR3aa: CSASEVATQYF
v_gene: TRBV7-6; abundance: NA; j_gene: TRBJ2-1; d_gene: NA; CDR3nt: TGTGCCAGCAGCTCAACAGTCGGTGAGCAGTTCTTC; CDR3aa: CASSSTVGEQFF
v_gene: TRBV7-8; abundance: NA; j_gene: TRBJ2-2; d_gene: NA; CDR3nt: TGTGCCAGCAGCCCTGATTGGGGAACCGGGGAGCTGTTTTTT; CDR3aa: CASSPDWGTGELFF
v_gene: TRBV7-9; abundance: few; j_gene: TRBJ1-6; d_gene: TRBD1; CDR3nt: TGTGCCAGCAGCCAACAGGGGGCCCGTAATTCACCCCTCCACTTT; CDR3aa: CASSQQGARNSPLHF
v_gene: TRBV2; abundance: NA; j_gene: TRBJ2-5; d_gene: TRBD1; CDR3nt: TGTGCCAGCAGTGAACGACAGGGGAGTGGGACCCAGTACTTC; CDR3aa: CASSERQGSGTQYF
v_gene: TRBV3-1; abundance: NA; j_gene: TRBJ1-2; d_gene: NA; CDR3nt: TGTGCCAGCAGCCAAGCCGGCAGGCCGGGCTACACCTTC; CDR3aa: CASSQAGRPGYTF
v_gene: TRBV13; abundance: NA; j_gene: TRBJ2-3; d_gene: NA; CDR3nt: TGTGCCAGCAGCATAAGGGTACATACGCAGTATTTT; CDR3aa: CASSIRVHTQYF
v_gene: TRBV12-3/TRBV12-4; abundance: NA; j_gene: TRBJ2-5; d_gene: TRBD2; CDR3nt: TGTGCCAGCAGTTTTGGGGGGACTAGGGGCTCCAATGAGCAGTACTTC; CDR3aa: CASSFGGTRGSNEQYF
v_gene: TRBV3-1; abundance: NA; j_gene: TRBJ2-1; d_gene: TRBD2; CDR3nt: TGTGCCAGCAGCCAAGATATAGCTAGCGGGAGTAATGAGCAGTTCTTC; CDR3aa: CASSQDIASGSNEQFF
v_gene: TRBV29-1; abundance: many; j_gene: TRBJ2-5; d_gene: NA; CDR3nt: TGCAGCGTTGAGTCCGCTAGCCAAGAGACCCAGTACTTC; CDR3aa: CSVESASQETQYF